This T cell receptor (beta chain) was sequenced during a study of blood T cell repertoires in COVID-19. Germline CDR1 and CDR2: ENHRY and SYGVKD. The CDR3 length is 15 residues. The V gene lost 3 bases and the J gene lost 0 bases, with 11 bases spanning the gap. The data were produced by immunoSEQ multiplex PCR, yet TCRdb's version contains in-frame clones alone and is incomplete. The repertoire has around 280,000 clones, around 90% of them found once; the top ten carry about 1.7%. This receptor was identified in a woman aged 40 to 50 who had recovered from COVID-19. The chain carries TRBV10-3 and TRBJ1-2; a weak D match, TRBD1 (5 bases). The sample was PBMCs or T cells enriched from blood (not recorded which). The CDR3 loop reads CAISDRTPANYGYTF. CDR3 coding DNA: TGTGCCATCAGTGACAGGACACCAGCTAACTATGGCTACACCTTC.